This TCR beta chain came from a study of siplizumab effects on memory and regulatory T cells. Overall study findings and caveats: Greater diversity than memory cells seemed evident in naive T cells, which also appeared to be major alloresponse contributors.

Points on this clone: Its antigen is as yet unknown.

Around 91,000 TCR templates underwent assay in every sample. TCRdb keeps only in-frame clones here, not all; method: immunoSEQ multiplex PCR. The sample consists of 56,000 or so clones, just over 95% of them appearing once. V shed 3 bases and J 4 bases; nucleotides not matched to a gene: 9. From germline, CDR1 is LGHNA and CDR2 YSLEER. This CDR3 has 16 residues. The TCR sequence derives from a human donor in good health. The rearrangement joins TRBV4-3 to TRBJ2-1; TRBD2 matches at 7 bases. The source material was naive CD8+ T cells sorted from blood. CDR3 sequence (DNA): TGCGCCAGCAGCCAGTTGGGAGGGGTAGAGTACAATGAGCAGTTCTTC. It codes for CASSQLGGVEYNEQFF.